This TCR beta chain was documented in a study of blood T cell repertoires in COVID-19. Study at large: Donors in the United States, Italy and Spain gave samples during acute or convalescent COVID-19. Sample material is recorded as cDNA or gDNA derived from T cells, B-cell-depleted T cells, or PBMCs.

In the original processing: Researchers report that nucleated cell counts were estimated from reference gene primer amplification. Profiled with immunoSEQ multiplex PCR; TCRdb holds only in-frame clones, not every one. That table is the source of V, J and clone size, and D and trimming were worked out from the DNA. The profile shows fewer than 200,000 clones, around 87% of them singletons. The germline V and J ends were trimmed by 3 bases and 2 bases, with 10 bases remaining between them. Germline V gene data show CDR1 as SGHKS and CDR2 as YYEKEE (reference sequence). CDR3 length: 14 residues. The table lists this clone with a count of one.

The TCR sequence derives from a man in his forties with active or convalescent COVID-19. Sequencing input: peripheral blood. The genes are TRBV5-5 and TRBJ2-3; D is perhaps TRBD1 (6 bases). The chain's CDR3 is CASSSTGYTDTQYF. The CDR3, as DNA: TGTGCCAGCAGCTCAACAGGGTACACAGATACGCAGTATTTT.